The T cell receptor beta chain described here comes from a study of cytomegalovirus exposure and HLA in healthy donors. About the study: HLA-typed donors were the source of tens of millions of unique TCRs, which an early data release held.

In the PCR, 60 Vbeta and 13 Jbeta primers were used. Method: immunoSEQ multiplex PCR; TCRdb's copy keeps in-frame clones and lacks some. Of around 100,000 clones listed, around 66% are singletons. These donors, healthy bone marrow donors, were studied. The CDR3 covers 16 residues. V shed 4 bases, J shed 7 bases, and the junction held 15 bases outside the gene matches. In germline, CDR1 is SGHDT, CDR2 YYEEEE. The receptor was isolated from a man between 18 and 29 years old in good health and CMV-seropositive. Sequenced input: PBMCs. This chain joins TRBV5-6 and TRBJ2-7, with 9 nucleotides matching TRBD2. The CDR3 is CASSPGTSPRFWEQYV. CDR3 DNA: TGTGCCAGCAGCCCGGGGACTAGCCCTAGGTTTTGGGAGCAGTACGTC.